The 21 T cell receptor beta chains below all came from one sample that was sequenced in a study of PD-L1 blockade in urothelial cancer. Specified time point: pretreatment peripheral blood. Sequencing used immunoSEQ multiplex PCR; TCRdb keeps in-frame clones, though not all of them. Of 55,000 to 85,000 clones in the sample, 84% are singletons; the top ten hold over 8.5%. The sample here was PBMCs, taken around atezolizumab (anti-PD-L1) treatment. These receptor sequences come from a woman aged 70-85 years with urothelial cancer.

This clone was detected once. The V and J genes are TRBV5-6 and TRBJ2-7; 7 bases agree with TRBD2. The V gene end was trimmed by 4 bases and the J gene end by 4 bases; junction bases not matched to a gene: 8. The CDR3 has 14 residues. Germline V gene data show CDR1 as SGHDT and CDR2 as YYEEEE. The CDR3 is CASSPVGGIYEQYF. CDR3 DNA: TGTGCCAGCAGCCCGGTGGGGGGGATTTACGAGCAGTACTTC.

CDR3 residues: CASSRGSSYNSPLHF. The CDR3 DNA is TGTGCCAGCAGTCGCGGGAGCTCCTATAATTCACCCCTCCACTTT. V gene TRBV2 combines with J gene TRBJ1-6, with D uncertain. V was cut by 5 bases and J by 0 bases, with 8 bases left in between. From germline, CDR1 is SNHLY and CDR2 FYNNEI. The CDR3 has 15 amino acids.

The chain combines TRBV5-1 with TRBJ2-3; TRBD1 aligns across 8 bases. Germline V gene data show CDR1 as SGHRS and CDR2 as YFSETQ. The CDR3 sequence is 16 residues long. V was clipped by 0 bases and J by 6 bases; unmatched bases: 9. The CDR3 DNA sequence: TGCGCCAGCAGCTTGGGGGTCGGACAGGGCTTGGATACGCAGTATTTT. It translates to CASSLGVGQGLDTQYF.

A single count supports this clone. The chain uses TRBV10-3 and TRBJ2-3; a weak D match, TRBD2 (6 bases). Trimming stripped 4 bases from V and 2 bases from J, with 10 bases between. CDR1 is ENHRY and CDR2 is SYGVKD in the germline V gene. CDR3 length: 14 amino acids. The CDR3 is CAISVAVTTDTQYF. The CDR3, as DNA: TGTGCCATCAGTGTAGCGGTAACCACAGATACGCAGTATTTT.

The chain combines TRBV30 with TRBJ2-1; tentative D call: TRBD1 (6 bases). The CDR3 is 11 residues long. V shed 2 bases and J shed 11 bases, with 10 bases lying between them. Germline CDR1 is GTSNPN and CDR2 is SVGIG (reference sequence). The CDR3 is CAWSQGHQQFF. CDR3 bases: TGTGCCTGGAGTCAGGGACACCAGCAGTTCTTC.

The chain carries TRBV11-2 and TRBJ2-1; 11 bases agree with TRBD2. This CDR3 has 15 amino acids. Germline CDR1 and CDR2: SGHAT and FQNNGV. With 5 bases clipped from V and 3 bases from J, the junction kept 3 bases outside the gene matches. CDR3 region: CASSETSGNYNEQFF. The DNA of the CDR3 is TGTGCCAGCAGCGAGACTAGCGGGAACTACAATGAGCAGTTCTTC.

The rearrangement links TRBV7-8 to TRBJ1-2, with 12 positions matching TRBD1. Looked up from germline, CDR1 is SGHVS and CDR2 is FQNEAQ. This CDR3 contains 17 residues. The ends lost 5 bases at V and 2 bases at J; junction bases unmatched: 9. CDR3 bases: TGTGCCAGCAGCCCAGGGAGGGACAGGGGGCGCAACTATGGCTACACCTTC. As protein: CASSPGRDRGRNYGYTF.

In regard to this clone: The sample holds other DNA sequences that translate to the same CDR3. The chain joins TRBV11-2 to TRBJ1-3, with D possibly matching TRBD1 (6 bases). V dropped 4 bases and J dropped 0 bases, with 10 bases sitting between them. The CDR3 has 15 amino acids. Looked up from germline, CDR1 is SGHAT and CDR2 is FQNNGV. This chain's CDR3 is CASSSGQSSGNTIYF. CDR3 DNA sequence: TGTGCCAGCAGCTCTGGACAGTCCTCTGGAAACACCATATATTTT.

The V gene is TRBV7-9, the J gene TRBJ2-5, with 7 positions matching TRBD2. Germline CDR1 SEHNR, CDR2 FQNEAQ (reference sequence). V lost 0 bases and J lost 5; bases outside the gene matches: 12. CDR3 size: 17 residues. The CDR3 region is CASSLAHNMWGGETQYF. The CDR3 bases are TGTGCCAGCAGCTTAGCCCACAACATGTGGGGGGGGGAGACCCAGTACTTC.

V is TRBV6-1 and J is TRBJ2-2, with 7 bases matching TRBD2. The germline gives CDR1 MNHNS, CDR2 SASEGT. The trim removed 7 bases at V and 3 bases at J, leaving 5 bases unmatched. CDR3 size: 14 residues. As DNA, the CDR3 is TGTGCCAGCATGAGGGGAGGGGACACCGGGGAGCTGTTTTTT. Its protein is CASMRGGDTGELFF.

This clone was observed once. The V call is TRBV6-6, the J call TRBJ2-3, with 8 bases matching TRBD1. J lost 3 bases, V lost 5 bases, and 10 bases had no gene match. CDR3 length: 16 residues. Germline CDR1 is MNHNY and CDR2 is SVGAGI (reference sequence). The CDR3 protein is CASSRGQERSTDTQYF. The CDR3 nucleotides read TGTGCCAGCAGTCGGGGACAGGAACGGTCGACAGATACGCAGTATTTT.

The chain is built from TRBV6-6 and TRBJ2-7; 8 nucleotides align to TRBD1. The CDR3 has 15 residues. The V and J ends lost 6 bases and 5 bases, in that order; junction bases with no gene match: 12. Germline V gene lookup returns CDR1 MNHNY and CDR2 SVGAGI (reference sequence). CDR3 nucleotide sequence: TGTGCCAGCAGCCGCATTCAGGGGGCCCCGGACGAGCAGTACTTC. This sequence encodes CASSRIQGAPDEQYF.

This chain connects TRBV28 to TRBJ2-7; 7 bases agree with TRBD1. The trim removed 6 bases at V and 4 bases at J, leaving 6 bases unmatched. CDR1 is MDHEN, CDR2 SYDVKM, per germline. This CDR3 spans 13 amino acids. The CDR3 here is CASRPGQQYEQYF. The CDR3 nucleotides are TGTGCCAGCAGGCCGGGACAGCAATACGAGCAGTACTTC.

This rearrangement joins TRBV15 to TRBJ1-4; D remains ambiguous. This CDR3 has 17 amino acids. V dropped 0 bases and J dropped 8 bases, with 19 bases sitting between them. Germline V lookup: CDR1 LNHNV, CDR2 YYDKDF (reference sequence). DNA for the CDR3: TGTGCCACCAGCAGAGATCCCCCCGGACTGGCCCGGGAAAAACTGTTTTTT. Residues: CATSRDPPGLAREKLFF.

This clone was seen more than once but under ten times. The V and J genes are TRBV10-1 and TRBJ2-3, with D tentatively TRBD2 (5 bases). V gave up 2 bases and J gave up 4 bases, with 13 bases separating them. Per the germline V gene, CDR1 is WNHNN and CDR2 is SYGVQD (reference sequence). CDR3 length equals 15 residues. The CDR3 region is CASSEAGLSADTQYF. CDR3 sequence (DNA): TGCGCCAGCAGTGAGGCAGGACTCTCCGCAGATACGCAGTATTTT.

This sequence joins TRBV29-1 and TRBJ2-7, with D tentatively TRBD2 (5 bases). The V gene lost 4 bases and the J gene lost 4 bases, with 17 bases spanning the gap. Germline CDR1 SQVTM, CDR2 ANQGSEA. The CDR3 runs 14 residues. CDR3 coding DNA: TGCAGCGTTGCCCTGGCAGGACTTTTTTACGAGCAGTACTTC. Amino acid sequence: CSVALAGLFYEQYF.

The chain links TRBV30 to TRBJ1-2, with D uncertain. This CDR3 has 13 residues. Trimming stripped 4 bases from V and 4 bases from J, with 13 bases between. Looked up from germline, CDR1 is GTSNPN and CDR2 is SVGIG (reference sequence). CDR3 loop: CAWNRIRGYGYTF. The CDR3 bases are TGTGCCTGGAATCGGATTCGCGGCTATGGCTACACCTTC.

The chain has TRBV7-9 and TRBJ2-5; 8 nucleotides align to TRBD1. This CDR3 spans 17 amino acids. The J segment lost 4 bases and the V segment lost 0 bases, leaving 10 bases of the junction unmatched. Germline V gene lookup returns CDR1 SEHNR and CDR2 FQNEAQ (reference sequence). This chain's CDR3 is CASSLAWGTGLPETQYF. The CDR3 bases are TGTGCCAGCAGCTTAGCTTGGGGGACAGGACTCCCAGAGACCCAGTACTTC.

The chain recombines TRBV5-4 with TRBJ2-1; 9 nucleotides agree with TRBD2. Germline V gives CDR1 SGHNT, CDR2 YYREEE (reference sequence). CDR3 length: 15 residues. V lost 2 bases to trimming and J lost 6 bases; unmatched junction nucleotides: 6. The CDR3 DNA follows: TGTGCCAGCAGCTTCGGTAGCGGGAGCTTCAATGAGCAGTTCTTC. It specifies CASSFGSGSFNEQFF.

This sequence joins TRBV19 and TRBJ2-1, with TRBD2 matching over 9 bases. The V segment lost 1 base and the J segment 2 bases; nucleotides outside the gene matches: 6. There are 17 residues in the CDR3. Germline loops: CDR1 LNHDA, CDR2 SQIVND (reference sequence). Here the CDR3 DNA reads TGTGCCAGTAGTATAGGTCCCGCGGGGGGGCCCTACAATGAGCAGTTCTTC. This encodes CASSIGPAGGPYNEQFF. Complete variable domain (other parts from reference TRBV19 and TRBJ2-1): DGGITQSPKYLFRKEGQNVTLSCEQNLNHDAMYWYRQDPGQGLRLIYYSQIVNDFQKGDIAEGYSVSREKKESFPLTVTSAQKNPTAFYLCASSIGPAGGPYNEQFFGPGTRLTVL.

The chain couples TRBV4-1 to TRBJ2-1; 9 positions match TRBD1. V lost 3 bases and J lost 9; bases outside the gene matches: 9. CDR3 length: 15 residues. Germline V gene lookup returns CDR1 MGHRA and CDR2 YSYEKL. DNA of the CDR3: TGCGCCAGCAGCCATCACAGGGGGCTGGGGGGTGAGCAGTTCTTC. It is translated as CASSHHRGLGGEQFF.